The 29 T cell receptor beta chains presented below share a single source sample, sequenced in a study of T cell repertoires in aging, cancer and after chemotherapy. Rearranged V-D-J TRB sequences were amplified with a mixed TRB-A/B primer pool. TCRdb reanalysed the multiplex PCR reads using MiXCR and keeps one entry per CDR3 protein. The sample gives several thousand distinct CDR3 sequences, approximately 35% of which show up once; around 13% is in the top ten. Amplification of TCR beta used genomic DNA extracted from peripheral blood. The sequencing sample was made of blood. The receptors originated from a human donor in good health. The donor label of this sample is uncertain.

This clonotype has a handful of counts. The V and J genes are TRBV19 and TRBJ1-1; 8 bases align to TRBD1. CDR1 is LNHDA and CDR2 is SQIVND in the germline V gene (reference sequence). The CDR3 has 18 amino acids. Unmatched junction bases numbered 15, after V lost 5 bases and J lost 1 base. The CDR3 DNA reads TGTGCCAGTAGTGCGACTCAGGGACAGGTCGTCTCGAACACTGAAGCTTTCTTT. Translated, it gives CASSATQGQVVSNTEAFF.

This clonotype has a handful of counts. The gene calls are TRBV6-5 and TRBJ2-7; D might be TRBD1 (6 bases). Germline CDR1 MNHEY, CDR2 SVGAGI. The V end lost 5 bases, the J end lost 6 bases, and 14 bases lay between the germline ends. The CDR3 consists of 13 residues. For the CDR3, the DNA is TGTGCCAGCAGTCCTCCACAGGGATCCGAGCAGTACTTC. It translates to CASSPPQGSEQYF.

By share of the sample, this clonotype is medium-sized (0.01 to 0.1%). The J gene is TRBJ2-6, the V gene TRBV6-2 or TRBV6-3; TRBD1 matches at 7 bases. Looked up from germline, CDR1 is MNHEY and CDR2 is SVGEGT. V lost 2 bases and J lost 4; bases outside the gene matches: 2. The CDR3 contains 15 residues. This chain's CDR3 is CASSYQGEGANVLTF. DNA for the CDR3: TGTGCCAGCAGTTACCAGGGGGAAGGGGCCAACGTCCTGACTTTC.

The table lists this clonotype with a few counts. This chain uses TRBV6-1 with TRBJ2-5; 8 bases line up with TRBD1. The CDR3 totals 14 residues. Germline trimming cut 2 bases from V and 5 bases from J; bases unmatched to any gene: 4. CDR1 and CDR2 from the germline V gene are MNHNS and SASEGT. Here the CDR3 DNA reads TGTGCCAGCAGTGAACAGGGGGCGCGGGAGACCCAGTACTTC. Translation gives CASSEQGARETQYF.

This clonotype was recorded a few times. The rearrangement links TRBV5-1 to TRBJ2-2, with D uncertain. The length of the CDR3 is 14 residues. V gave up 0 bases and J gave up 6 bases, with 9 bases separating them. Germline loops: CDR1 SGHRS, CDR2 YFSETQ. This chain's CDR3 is CASSLAQFSGELFF. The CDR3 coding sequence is TGCGCCAGCAGCTTGGCGCAGTTTTCCGGGGAGCTGTTTTTT. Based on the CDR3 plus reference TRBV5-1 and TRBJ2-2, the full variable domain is KAGVTQTPRYLIKTRGQQVTLSCSPISGHRSVSWYQQTPGQGLQFLFEYFSETQRNKGNFPGRFSGRQFSNSRSEMNVSTLELGDSALYLCASSLAQFSGELFFGEGSRLTVL.

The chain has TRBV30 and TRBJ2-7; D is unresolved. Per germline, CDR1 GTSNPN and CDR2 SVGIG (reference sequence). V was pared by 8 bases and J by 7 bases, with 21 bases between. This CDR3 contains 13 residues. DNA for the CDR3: TGTGCCAGTGGACGGGCGGCATTACGGGAGCAGTACTTC. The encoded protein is CASGRAALREQYF. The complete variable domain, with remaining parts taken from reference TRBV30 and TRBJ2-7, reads SQTIHQWPATLVQPVGSPLSLECTVEGTSNPNLYWYRQAAGRGLQLLFYSVGIGQISSEVPQNLSASRPQDRQFILSSKKLLLSDSGFYLCASGRAALREQYFGPGTRLTVT.

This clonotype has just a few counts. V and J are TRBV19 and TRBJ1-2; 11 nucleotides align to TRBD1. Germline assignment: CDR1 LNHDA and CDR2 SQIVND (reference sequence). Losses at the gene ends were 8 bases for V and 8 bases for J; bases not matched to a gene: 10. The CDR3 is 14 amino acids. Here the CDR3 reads CASPRGGQGGGYTF. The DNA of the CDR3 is TGTGCCAGTCCAAGGGGGGGACAGGGGGGAGGCTACACCTTC.

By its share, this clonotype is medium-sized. CDR3 nucleotide sequence: TGTGCCTGGAGTGGGCAGGACTCCTACGAGCAGTACTTC. Its protein is CAWSGQDSYEQYF. V is TRBV30 and J is TRBJ2-7, with no clear D. The V gene lost 1 base and the J gene lost 0 bases, with 7 bases spanning the gap. Germline-derived CDR1 and CDR2 are GTSNPN and SVGIG (reference sequence). CDR3 length equals 13 residues. Full variable domain (rest looked up from reference TRBV30 and TRBJ2-7): SQTIHQWPATLVQPVGSPLSLECTVEGTSNPNLYWYRQAAGRGLQLLFYSVGIGQISSEVPQNLSASRPQDRQFILSSKKLLLSDSGFYLCAWSGQDSYEQYFGPGTRLTVT.

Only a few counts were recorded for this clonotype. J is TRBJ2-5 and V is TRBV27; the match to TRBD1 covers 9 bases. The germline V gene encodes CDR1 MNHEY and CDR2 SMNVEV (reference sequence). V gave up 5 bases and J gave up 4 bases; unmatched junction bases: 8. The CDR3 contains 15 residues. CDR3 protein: CASSGRGQGRETQYF. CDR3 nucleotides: TGTGCCAGCAGTGGCCGGGGACAGGGCAGAGAGACCCAGTACTTC.

CDR3 nucleotides: TGTGCCAGCAGTCGCCAGGTCAATTCACCCCTCCACTTT. Translating it yields CASSRQVNSPLHF. The chain employs TRBV6-1 and TRBJ1-6; D not certain. V was pared by 5 bases and J by 7 bases, with 9 bases between. CDR1 and CDR2 from the germline V gene are MNHNS and SASEGT. The CDR3 has 13 amino acids.

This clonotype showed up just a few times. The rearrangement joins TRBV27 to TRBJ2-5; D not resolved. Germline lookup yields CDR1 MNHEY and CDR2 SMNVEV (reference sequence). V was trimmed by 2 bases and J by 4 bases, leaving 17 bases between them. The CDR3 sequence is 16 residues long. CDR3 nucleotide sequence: TGTGCCAGCAGTTTAGTAGGCCTCCACCCAGGAGAGACCCAGTACTTC. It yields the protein CASSLVGLHPGETQYF.

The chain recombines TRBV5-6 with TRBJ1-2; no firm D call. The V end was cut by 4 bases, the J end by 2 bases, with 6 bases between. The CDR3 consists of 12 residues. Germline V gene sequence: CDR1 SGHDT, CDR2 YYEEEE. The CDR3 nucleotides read TGTGCCAGCAGCGCCTCCAACTATGGCTACACCTTC. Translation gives CASSASNYGYTF. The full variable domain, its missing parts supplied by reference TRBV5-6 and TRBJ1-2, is DAGVTQSPTHLIKTRGQQVTLRCSPKSGHDTVSWYQQALGQGPQFIFQYYEEEERQRGNFPDRFSGHQFPNYSSELNVNALLLGDSALYLCASSASNYGYTFGSGTRLTVV.

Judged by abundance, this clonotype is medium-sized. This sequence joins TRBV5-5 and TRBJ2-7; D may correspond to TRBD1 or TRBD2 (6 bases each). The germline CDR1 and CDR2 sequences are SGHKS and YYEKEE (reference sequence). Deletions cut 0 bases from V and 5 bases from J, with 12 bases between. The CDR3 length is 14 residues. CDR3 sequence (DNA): TGTGCCAGCAGCTTGGCGTCGGGGGCCCACGAGCAGTACTTC. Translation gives CASSLASGAHEQYF. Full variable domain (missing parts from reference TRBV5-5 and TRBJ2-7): DAGVTQSPTHLIKTRGQQVTLRCSPISGHKSVSWYQQVLGQGPQFIFQYYEKEERGRGNFPDRFSARQFPNYSSELNVNALLLGDSALYLCASSLASGAHEQYFGPGTRLTVT.

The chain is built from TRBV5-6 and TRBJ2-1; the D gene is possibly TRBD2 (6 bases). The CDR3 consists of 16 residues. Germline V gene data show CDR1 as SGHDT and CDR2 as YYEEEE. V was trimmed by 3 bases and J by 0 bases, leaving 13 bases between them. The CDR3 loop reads CASSSSLAISYNEQFF. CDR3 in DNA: TGTGCCAGCAGCTCCTCTCTAGCGATCTCCTACAATGAGCAGTTCTTC.

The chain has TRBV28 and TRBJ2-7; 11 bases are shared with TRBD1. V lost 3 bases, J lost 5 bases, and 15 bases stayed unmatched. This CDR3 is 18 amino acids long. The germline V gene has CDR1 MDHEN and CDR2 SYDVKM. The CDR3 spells CASSLGGQGARFAHEQYF. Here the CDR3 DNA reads TGTGCCAGCAGTTTGGGCGGACAGGGGGCGCGGTTCGCCCACGAGCAGTACTTC.

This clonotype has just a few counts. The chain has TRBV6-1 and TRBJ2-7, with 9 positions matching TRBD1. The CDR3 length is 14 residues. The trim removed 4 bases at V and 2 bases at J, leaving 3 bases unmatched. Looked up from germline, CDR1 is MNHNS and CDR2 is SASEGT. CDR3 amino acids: CASSVRTGAYEQYF. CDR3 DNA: TGTGCCAGCAGTGTTCGGACAGGGGCCTACGAGCAGTACTTC.

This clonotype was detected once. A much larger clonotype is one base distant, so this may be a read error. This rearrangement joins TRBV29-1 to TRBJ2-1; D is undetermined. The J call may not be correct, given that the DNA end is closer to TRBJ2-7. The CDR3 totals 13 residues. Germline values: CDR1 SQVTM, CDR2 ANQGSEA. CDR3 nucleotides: TGCAGCCTCCCGGATGCGAGCTCCTACGAGCAGTACTTC. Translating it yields CSLPDASSYEQYF.

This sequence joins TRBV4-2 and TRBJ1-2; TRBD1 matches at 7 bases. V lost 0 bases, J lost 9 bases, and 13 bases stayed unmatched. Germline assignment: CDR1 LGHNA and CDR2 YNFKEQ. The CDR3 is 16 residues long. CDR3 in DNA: TGTGCCAGCAGCCAAGATCTCGGCGAGGGGGCTTGGCGCTACACCTTC. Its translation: CASSQDLGEGAWRYTF.

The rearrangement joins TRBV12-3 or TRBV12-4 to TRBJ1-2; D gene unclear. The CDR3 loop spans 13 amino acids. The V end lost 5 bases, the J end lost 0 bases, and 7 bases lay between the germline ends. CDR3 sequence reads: CASSDGPNYGYTF. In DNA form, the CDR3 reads TGTGCCAGCAGTGATGGCCCTAACTATGGCTACACCTTC.

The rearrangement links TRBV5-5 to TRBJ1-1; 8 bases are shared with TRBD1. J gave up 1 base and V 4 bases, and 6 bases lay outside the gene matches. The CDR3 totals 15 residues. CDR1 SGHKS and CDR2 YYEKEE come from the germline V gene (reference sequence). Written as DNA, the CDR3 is TGTGCCAGCAGCCCTCGGACAGGGACGAACACTGAAGCTTTCTTT. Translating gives CASSPRTGTNTEAFF.

CDR3 loop: CASSLEPGSSTDTQYF. Here the CDR3 DNA reads TGTGCCAGCAGCTTGGAACCAGGTTCTAGCACAGATACGCAGTATTTT. The V call is TRBV5-4, the J call TRBJ2-3; D not certain. Germline V gene lookup returns CDR1 SGHNT and CDR2 YYREEE (reference sequence). This CDR3 comprises 16 residues. Trimming left V 0 bases short and J 0 bases short, with 11 bases between.

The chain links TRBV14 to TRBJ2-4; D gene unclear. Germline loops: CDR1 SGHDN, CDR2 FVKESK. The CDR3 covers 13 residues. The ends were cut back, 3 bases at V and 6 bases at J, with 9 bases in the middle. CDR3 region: CASSQHDRNIQYF. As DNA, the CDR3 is TGTGCCAGCAGCCAGCACGATCGAAACATTCAGTACTTC.

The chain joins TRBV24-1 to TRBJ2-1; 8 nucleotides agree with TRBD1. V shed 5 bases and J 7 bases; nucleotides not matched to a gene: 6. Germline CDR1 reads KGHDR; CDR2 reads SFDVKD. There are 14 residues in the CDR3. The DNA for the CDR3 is TGTGCCACCAGTGGGTCGACAGGGGTAAATGAGCAGTTCTTC. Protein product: CATSGSTGVNEQFF.

The DNA for the CDR3 is TGCAGTGCTAGAGATCGACAGGCACCCTACAATGAGCAGTTCTTC. It codes for CSARDRQAPYNEQFF. The chain employs TRBV20-1 and TRBJ2-1; TRBD1 might be the D (6 bases). CDR1 and CDR2 (germline): DFQATT, SNEGSKA (reference sequence). The CDR3 loop spans 15 amino acids. The germline V and J ends were trimmed by 0 bases and 2 bases, with 11 bases remaining between them.

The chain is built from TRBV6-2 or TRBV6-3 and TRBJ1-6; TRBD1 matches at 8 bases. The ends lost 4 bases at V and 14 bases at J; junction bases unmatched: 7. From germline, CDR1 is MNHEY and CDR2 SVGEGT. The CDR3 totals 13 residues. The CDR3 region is CASSSDRGQALHF. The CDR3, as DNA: TGTGCCAGCAGTTCCGACAGGGGTCAGGCCCTCCACTTT.

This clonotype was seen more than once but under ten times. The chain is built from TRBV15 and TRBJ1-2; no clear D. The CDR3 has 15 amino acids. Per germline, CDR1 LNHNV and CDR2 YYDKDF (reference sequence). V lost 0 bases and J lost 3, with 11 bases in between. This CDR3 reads CATSREGGRDYGYTF. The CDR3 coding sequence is TGTGCCACCAGCAGAGAAGGCGGGAGGGACTATGGCTACACCTTC.

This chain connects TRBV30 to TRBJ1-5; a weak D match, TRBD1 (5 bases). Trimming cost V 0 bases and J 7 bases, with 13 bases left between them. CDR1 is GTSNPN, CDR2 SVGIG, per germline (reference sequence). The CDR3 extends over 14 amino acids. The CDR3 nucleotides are TGTGCCTGGAGTGTGGGCAGGGTCTACCAGCCCCAGCATTTT. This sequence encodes CAWSVGRVYQPQHF.

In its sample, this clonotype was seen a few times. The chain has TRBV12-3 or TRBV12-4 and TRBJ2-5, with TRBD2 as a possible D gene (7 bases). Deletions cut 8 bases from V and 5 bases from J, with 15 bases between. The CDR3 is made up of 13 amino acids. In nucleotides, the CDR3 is TGTGCCAGCGGGGGGCTAGCGGTCGAGACCCAGTACTTC. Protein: CASGGLAVETQYF.

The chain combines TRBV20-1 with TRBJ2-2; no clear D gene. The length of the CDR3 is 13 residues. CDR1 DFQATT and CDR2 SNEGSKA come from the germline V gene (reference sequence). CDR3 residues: CAYPNPSTGELFF. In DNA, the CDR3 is TGCGCCTACCCCAACCCTTCGACCGGGGAGCTGTTTTTT.